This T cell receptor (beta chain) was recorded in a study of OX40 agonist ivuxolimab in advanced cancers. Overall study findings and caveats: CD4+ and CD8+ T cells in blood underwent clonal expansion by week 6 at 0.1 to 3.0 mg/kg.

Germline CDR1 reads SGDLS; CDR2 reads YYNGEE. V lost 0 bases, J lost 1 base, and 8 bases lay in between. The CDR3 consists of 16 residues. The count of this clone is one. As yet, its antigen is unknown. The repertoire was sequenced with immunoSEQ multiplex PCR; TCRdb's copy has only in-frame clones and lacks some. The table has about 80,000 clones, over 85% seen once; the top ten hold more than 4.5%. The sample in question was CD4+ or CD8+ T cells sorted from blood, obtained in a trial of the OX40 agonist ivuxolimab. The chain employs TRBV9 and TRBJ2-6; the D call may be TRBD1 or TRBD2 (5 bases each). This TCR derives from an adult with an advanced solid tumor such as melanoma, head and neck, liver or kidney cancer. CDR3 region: CASSVVGGSGANVLTF. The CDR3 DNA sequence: TGTGCCAGCAGCGTAGTTGGGGGTTCTGGGGCCAACGTCCTGACTTTC.